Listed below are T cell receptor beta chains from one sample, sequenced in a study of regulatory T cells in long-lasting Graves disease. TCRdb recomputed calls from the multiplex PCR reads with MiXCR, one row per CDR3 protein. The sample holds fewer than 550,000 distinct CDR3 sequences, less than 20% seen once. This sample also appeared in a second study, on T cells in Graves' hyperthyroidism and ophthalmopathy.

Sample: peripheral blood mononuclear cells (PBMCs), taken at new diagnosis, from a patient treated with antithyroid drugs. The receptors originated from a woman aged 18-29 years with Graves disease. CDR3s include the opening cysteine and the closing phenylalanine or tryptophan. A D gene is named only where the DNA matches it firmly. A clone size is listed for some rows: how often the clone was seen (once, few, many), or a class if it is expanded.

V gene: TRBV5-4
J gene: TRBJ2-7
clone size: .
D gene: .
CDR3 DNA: TGTGCCAGCAGCCTATATAACTACGAGCAGTACTTC
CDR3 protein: CASSLYNYEQYF

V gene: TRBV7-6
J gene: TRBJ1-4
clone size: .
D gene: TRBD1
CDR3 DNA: TGTGCCAGCAGCGGCGGGACAGGGTTAAATGAAAAACTGTTTTTT
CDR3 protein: CASSGGTGLNEKLFF

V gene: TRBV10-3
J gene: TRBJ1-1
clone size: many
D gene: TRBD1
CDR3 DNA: TGTGCCATCAGTCGACAGGGGGGCAACACTGAAGCTTTCTTT
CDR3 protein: CAISRQGGNTEAFF

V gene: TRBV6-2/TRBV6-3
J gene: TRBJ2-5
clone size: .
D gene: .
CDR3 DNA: TGTGCCAGCAGCCAGGGGACTTGGGAGACCCAGTACTTC
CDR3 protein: CASSQGTWETQYF

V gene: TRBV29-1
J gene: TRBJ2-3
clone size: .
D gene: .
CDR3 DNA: TGCAGCGTCCGCGCGGGCCTTTCCACAGATACGCAGTATTTT
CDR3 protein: CSVRAGLSTDTQYF

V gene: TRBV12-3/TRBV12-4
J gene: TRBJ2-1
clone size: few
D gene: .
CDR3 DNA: TGTGCCAGCAGTTGGGCGGCGGAGCAGTTCTTC
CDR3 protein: CASSWAAEQFF

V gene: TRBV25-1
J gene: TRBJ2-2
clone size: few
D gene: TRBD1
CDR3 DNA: TGTGCCAGCAGTGAAACGGGACAGGGTAACACCGGGGAGCTGTTTTTT
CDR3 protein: CASSETGQGNTGELFF

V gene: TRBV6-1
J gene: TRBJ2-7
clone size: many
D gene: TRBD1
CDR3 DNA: TGTGCCAGCAGGGGACAGGGGGCGCTTTACGAGCAGTACTTC
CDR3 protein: CASRGQGALYEQYF

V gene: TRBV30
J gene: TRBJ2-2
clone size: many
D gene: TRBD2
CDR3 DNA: TGTGCCTGGATGTTGCGGGAGGGGAACACCGGGGAGCTGTTTTTT
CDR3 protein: CAWMLREGNTGELFF

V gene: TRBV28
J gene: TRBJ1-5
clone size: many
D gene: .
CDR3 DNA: TGTGCCAGCAGAATCCTCAGTCAGCCCCAGCATTTT
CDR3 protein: CASRILSQPQHF

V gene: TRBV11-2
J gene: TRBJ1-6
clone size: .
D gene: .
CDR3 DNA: TGTGCCAGCAGCTTAGTTCAGGGCTCCTATAATTCACCCCTCCACTTT
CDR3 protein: CASSLVQGSYNSPLHF

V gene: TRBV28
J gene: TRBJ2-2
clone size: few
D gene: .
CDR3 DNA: TGTGCCAGCAGTTCCAGAGGCGGGGAGCTGTTTTTT
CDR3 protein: CASSSRGGELFF

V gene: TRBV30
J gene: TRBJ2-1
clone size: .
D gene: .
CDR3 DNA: TGTGCCTGTACTTCGGGTAATGAGCAGTTCTTC
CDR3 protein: CACTSGNEQFF

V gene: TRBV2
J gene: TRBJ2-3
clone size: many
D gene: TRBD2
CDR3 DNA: TGTGCCACAAAGACTAGCGGCCGCACAGATACGCAGTATTTT
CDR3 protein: CATKTSGRTDTQYF

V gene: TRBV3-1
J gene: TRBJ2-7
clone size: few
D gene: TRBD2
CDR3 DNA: TGTGCCAGCAGCCGGTCCGGGACTAGCGGGAGTTCTAGGGCCTACGAGCAGTACTTC
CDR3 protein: CASSRSGTSGSSRAYEQYF

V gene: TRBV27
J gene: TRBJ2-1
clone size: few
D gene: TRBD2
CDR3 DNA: TGTGCCAGCAGTTGGACTAGCGGGGCGAACAATGAGCAGTTCTTC
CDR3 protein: CASSWTSGANNEQFF

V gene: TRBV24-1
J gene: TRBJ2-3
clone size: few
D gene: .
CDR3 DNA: TGTGCCACCGGTGGAATGGGTAGCACAGATACGCAGTATTTT
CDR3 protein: CATGGMGSTDTQYF

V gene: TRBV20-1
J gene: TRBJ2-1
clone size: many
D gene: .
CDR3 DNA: TGCAGTGGGCAGGGGCCTTACAATGAGCAGTTCTTC
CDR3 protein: CSGQGPYNEQFF

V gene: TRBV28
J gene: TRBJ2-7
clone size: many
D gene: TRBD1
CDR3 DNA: TGTGCCAGCAGTCCACGGACAGGGGGTGCCTACGAGCAGTACTTC
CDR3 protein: CASSPRTGGAYEQYF

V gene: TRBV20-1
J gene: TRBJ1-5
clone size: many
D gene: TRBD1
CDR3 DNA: TGCAGTGCACCCGACAGGGGGCATAGCAATCAGCCCCAGCATTTT
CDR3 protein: CSAPDRGHSNQPQHF

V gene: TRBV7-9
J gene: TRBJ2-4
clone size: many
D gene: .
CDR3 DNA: TGTGCCAGCAGCTCGACGGGGCAGCTAGCCAAAAACATTCAGTACTTC
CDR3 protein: CASSSTGQLAKNIQYF

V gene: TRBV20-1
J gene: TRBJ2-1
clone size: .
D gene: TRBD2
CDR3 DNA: TGCAGTGCTAGAGAGACTAGCGGGAGGCACTCCTACAATGAGCAGTTCTTC
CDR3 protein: CSARETSGRHSYNEQFF

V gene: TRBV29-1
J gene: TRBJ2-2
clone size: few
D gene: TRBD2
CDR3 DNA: TGCAGCGCAAATTCTGCTAGCGGGAGGGCCACCGGGGAGCTGTTTTTT
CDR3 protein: CSANSASGRATGELFF

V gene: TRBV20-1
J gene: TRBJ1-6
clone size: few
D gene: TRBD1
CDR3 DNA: TGCAGTGTCTTAAACGGTGACAGGGGCAGTTCACCCCTCCACTTT
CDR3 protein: CSVLNGDRGSSPLHF

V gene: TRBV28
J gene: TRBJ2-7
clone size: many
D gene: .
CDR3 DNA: TGTGCCAGCAGTTTCCTAGGTGGATACGAGCAGTACTTC
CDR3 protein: CASSFLGGYEQYF

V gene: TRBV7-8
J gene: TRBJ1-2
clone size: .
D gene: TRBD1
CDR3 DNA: TGTGCCAGCAGCTTGATATCCACAGGGGTCGGCTATGGCTACACCTTC
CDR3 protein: CASSLISTGVGYGYTF

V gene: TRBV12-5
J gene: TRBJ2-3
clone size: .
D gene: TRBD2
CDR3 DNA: TGTGCTAGTGGCCGTAAAGGACTAGCGGGACACACAGATACGCAGTATTTT
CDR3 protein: CASGRKGLAGHTDTQYF

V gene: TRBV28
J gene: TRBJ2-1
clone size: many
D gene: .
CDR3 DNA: TGTGCCAGCAGTTTATGGCAAAATGAGCAGTTCTTC
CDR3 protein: CASSLWQNEQFF

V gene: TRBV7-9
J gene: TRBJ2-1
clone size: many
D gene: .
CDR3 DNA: TGTGCCAGCAGCACCTTTAGCGCGGAGGACCCCCTGAATGAGCAGTTCTTC
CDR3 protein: CASSTFSAEDPLNEQFF

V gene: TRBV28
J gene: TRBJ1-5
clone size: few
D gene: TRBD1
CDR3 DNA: TGTGCCAGCAGAACAGGGACAGTCTTCAATCAGCCCCAGCATTTT
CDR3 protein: CASRTGTVFNQPQHF

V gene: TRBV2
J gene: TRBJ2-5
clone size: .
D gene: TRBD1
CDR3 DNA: TGTGCCAGCATGGGACAGTCTGGGGGGACCCAGTACTTC
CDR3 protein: CASMGQSGGTQYF

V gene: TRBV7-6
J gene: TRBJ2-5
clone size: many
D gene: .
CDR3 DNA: TGTGCCAGCAGCTCGCCCCTCCGAGGGGAGACCCAGTACTTC
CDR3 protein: CASSSPLRGETQYF

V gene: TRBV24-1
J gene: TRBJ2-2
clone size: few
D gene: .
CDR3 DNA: TGTGCCACCAGTGATTTGCCGGAGGGCCTGAACACCGGGGAGCTGTTTTTT
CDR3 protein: CATSDLPEGLNTGELFF

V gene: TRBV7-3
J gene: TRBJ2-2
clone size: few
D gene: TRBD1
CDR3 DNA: TGTGCCAGCAGCTCGGGACAGCGGTATACCGGGGAGCTGTTTTTT
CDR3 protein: CASSSGQRYTGELFF

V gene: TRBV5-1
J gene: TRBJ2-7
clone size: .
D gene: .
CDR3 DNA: TGCGCCAGCAGCTTGGTCTCCACCCTTGACGAGCAGTACTTC
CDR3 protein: CASSLVSTLDEQYF

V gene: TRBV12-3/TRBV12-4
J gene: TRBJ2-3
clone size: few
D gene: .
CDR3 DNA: TGTGCCAGCAGTTTTGGGACTCTCCCCACAGATACGCAGTATTTT
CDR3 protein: CASSFGTLPTDTQYF

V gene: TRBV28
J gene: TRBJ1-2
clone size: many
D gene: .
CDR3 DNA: TGTGCCAGCAGTTACTTGGATGGCTACACCTTC
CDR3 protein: CASSYLDGYTF

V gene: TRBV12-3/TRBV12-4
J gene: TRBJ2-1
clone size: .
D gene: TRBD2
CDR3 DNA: TGTGCCAGCAGTTTAGCGTTGGGAGGTCTCCTAGCGGGAGTTTCTGAGCAGTTCTTC
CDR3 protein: CASSLALGGLLAGVSEQFF

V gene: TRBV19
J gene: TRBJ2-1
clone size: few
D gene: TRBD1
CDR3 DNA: TGTGCCAGCGAAGGGGGACAGACACCCAATGAGCAGTTCTTC
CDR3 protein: CASEGGQTPNEQFF

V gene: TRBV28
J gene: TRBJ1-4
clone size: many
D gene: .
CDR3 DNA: TGTGCCACGGAGGGCAGGCCAACTAATGAAAAACTGTTTTTT
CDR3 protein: CATEGRPTNEKLFF

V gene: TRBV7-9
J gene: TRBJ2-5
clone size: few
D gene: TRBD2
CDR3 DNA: TGTGCCAGCAGCTTAGTTGGGGGGGTGTCAGAGACCCAGTACTTC
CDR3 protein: CASSLVGGVSETQYF

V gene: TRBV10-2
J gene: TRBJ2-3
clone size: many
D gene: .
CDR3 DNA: TGCGCCAGCAGTGAATGGGGAAGCGCCAGAGATACGCAGTATTTT
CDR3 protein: CASSEWGSARDTQYF

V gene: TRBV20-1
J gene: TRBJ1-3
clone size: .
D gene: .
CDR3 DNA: TGCAGTGCTATGGTTGGAAACACCATATATTTT
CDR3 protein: CSAMVGNTIYF

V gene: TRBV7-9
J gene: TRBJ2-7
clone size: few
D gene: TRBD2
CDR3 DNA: TGTGCCAGCAGCGCCGGGACTAGCGGGAGGGCCCTCGACGAGCAGTACTTC
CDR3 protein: CASSAGTSGRALDEQYF

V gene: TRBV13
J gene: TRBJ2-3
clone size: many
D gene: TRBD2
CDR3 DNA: TGTGCCAGCAGCTTAGAGCGGGAGTGGAGCACAGATACGCAGTATTTT
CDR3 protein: CASSLEREWSTDTQYF